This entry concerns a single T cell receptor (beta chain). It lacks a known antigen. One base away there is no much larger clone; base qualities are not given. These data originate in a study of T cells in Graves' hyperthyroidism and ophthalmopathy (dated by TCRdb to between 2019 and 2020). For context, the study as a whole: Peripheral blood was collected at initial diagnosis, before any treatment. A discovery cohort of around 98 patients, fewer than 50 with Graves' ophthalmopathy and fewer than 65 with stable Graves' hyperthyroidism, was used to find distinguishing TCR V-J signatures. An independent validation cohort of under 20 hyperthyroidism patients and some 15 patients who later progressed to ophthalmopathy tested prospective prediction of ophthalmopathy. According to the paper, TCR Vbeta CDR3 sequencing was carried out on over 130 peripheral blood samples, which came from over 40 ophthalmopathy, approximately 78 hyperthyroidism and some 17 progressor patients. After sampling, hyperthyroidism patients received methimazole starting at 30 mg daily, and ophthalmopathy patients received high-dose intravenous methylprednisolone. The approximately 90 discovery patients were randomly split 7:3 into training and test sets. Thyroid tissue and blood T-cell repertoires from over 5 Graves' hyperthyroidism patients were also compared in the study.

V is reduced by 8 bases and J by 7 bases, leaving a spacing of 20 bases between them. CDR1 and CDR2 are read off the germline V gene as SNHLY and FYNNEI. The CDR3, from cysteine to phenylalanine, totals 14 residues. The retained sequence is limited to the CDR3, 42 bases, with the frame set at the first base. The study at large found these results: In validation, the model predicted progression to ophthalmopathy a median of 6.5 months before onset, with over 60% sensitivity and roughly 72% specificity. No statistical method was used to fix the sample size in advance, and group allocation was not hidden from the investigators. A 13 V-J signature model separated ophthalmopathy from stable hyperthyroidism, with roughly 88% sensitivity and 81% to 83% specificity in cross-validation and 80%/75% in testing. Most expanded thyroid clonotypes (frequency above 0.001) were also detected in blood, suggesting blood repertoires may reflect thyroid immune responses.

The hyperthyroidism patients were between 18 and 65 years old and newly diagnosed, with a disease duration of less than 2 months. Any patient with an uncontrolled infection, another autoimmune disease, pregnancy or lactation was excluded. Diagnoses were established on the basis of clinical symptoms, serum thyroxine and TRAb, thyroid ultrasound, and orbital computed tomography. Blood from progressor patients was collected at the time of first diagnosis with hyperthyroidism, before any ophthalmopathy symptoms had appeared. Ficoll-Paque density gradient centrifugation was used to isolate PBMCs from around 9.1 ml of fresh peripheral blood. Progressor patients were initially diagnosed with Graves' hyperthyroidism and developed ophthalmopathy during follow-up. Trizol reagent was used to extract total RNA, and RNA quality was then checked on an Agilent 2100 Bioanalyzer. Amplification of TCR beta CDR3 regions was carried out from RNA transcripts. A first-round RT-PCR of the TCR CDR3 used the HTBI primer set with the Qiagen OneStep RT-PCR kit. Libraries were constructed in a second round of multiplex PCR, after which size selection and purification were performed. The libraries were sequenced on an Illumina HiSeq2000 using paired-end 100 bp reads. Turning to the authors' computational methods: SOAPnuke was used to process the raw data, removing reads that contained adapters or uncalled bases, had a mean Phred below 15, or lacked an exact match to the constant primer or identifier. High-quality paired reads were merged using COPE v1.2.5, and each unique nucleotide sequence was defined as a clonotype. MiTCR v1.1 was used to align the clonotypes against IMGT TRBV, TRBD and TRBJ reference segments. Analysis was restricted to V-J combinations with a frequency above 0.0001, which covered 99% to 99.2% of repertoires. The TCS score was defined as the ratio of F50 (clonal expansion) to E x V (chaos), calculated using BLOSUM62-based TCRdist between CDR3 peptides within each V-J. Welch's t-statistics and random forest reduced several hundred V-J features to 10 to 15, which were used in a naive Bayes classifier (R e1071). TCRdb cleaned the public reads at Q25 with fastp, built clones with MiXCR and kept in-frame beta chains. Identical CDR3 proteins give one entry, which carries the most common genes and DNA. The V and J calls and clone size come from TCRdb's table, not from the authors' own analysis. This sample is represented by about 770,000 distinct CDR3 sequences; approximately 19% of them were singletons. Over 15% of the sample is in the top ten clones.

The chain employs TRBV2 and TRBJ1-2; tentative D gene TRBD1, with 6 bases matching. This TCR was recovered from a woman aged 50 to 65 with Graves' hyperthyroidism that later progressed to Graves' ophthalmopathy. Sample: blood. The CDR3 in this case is CASFLGRGATGYTF. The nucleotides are TGTGCCAGCTTCCTTGGACGGGGGGCCACTGGCTACACCTTC.